Each of the 27 T cell receptor beta chains below was sequenced from the same sample in a study of cytomegalovirus exposure and HLA in healthy donors. TCRdb's table, derived via immunoSEQ multiplex PCR, lists solely in-frame clones and lacks some. The sample includes some 120,000 clones, more than 70% of them seen just once. Specimen: PBMCs. The source is a woman aged 25 to 39 in good health and CMV-seronegative.

This sequence joins TRBV5-8 and TRBJ2-1, with D unresolved. Trimming took 3 bases from V and 1 from J, leaving 5 bases between them. There are 13 residues in the CDR3. Looked up from germline, CDR1 is SGHTS and CDR2 is YDEGEE. As DNA, the CDR3 is TGTGCCAGCAGCTCCAGTTCCTACAATGAGCAGTTCTTC. Translation: CASSSSSYNEQFF. Using reference TRBV5-8 and TRBJ2-1 for the parts outside the CDR3, the full variable domain is EAGVTQSPTHLIKTRGQQATLRCSPISGHTSVYWYQQALGLGLQFLLWYDEGEERNRGNFPPRFSGRQFPNYSSELNVNALELEDSALYLCASSSSSYNEQFFGPGTRLTVL.

The chain combines TRBV7-9 with TRBJ2-1; D is perhaps TRBD2 (6 bases). This CDR3 is built from 17 residues. Trimming took off 6 bases at V and 2 bases at J, with 20 bases between the two ends. Looked up from germline, CDR1 is SEHNR and CDR2 is FQNEAQ (reference sequence). CDR3 amino acids: CASRHDPGDPTYNEQFF. The CDR3 nucleotides are TGTGCCAGCAGGCATGACCCGGGAGATCCAACCTACAATGAGCAGTTCTTC.

This clone appeared once. This rearrangement joins TRBV7-2 to TRBJ2-5, with D tentatively TRBD1 (6 bases). CDR1 and CDR2 (germline): SGHTA, FQGNSA. V dropped 2 bases and J dropped 1 base, with 8 bases sitting between them. The CDR3 spans 14 residues. CDR3 in DNA: TGTGCCAGCAGCTTACAGACAGGCCAAGAGACCCAGTACTTC. Its translation is CASSLQTGQETQYF.

This clone was seen at least ten times. The chain couples TRBV7-9 to TRBJ1-5, with D unclear. This CDR3 comprises 12 residues. Looked up from germline, CDR1 is SEHNR and CDR2 is FQNEAQ (reference sequence). V shed 8 bases and J shed 5 bases, with 10 bases lying between them. This chain's CDR3 is CASAPEDQPQHF. The CDR3 coding sequence is TGTGCCAGCGCCCCGGAGGATCAGCCCCAGCATTTT.

V and J are TRBV7-2 and TRBJ2-7, with a possible D match to TRBD1 (6 bases). Germline-derived CDR1 and CDR2 are SGHTA and FQGNSA. Trimming left V 5 bases short and J 6 bases short, with 11 bases between. The CDR3 is 12 residues long. CDR3 sequence (DNA): TGTGCCAGCAGCCAGGGGCGGGCCGAGCAGTACTTC. This codes for CASSQGRAEQYF.

This rearrangement joins TRBV13 to TRBJ2-5, with D uncertain. Trimming shortened V by 2 bases and J by 5 bases, and 15 bases separated the two germline ends. This CDR3 has 15 amino acids. Germline values: CDR1 PRHDT, CDR2 FYEKMQ (reference sequence). The DNA of the CDR3 is TGTGCCAGCAGCTTAAGACTCCCCCCCTTGGAGACCCAGTACTTC. It encodes CASSLRLPPLETQYF.

The rearrangement links TRBV7-6 to TRBJ2-1; TRBD1 aligns across 11 bases. Looked up from germline, CDR1 is SGHVS and CDR2 is FNYEAQ. The CDR3 runs to 15 residues. J lost 12 bases, V lost 5 bases, and 12 bases had no gene match. The CDR3 DNA is TGTGCCAGCAGCCTAACCGGGACAGGGGGAAAAGGGCAGTTCTTC. As protein: CASSLTGTGGKGQFF.

The chain uses TRBV6-9 and TRBJ1-5; D unresolved. CDR3 length: 18 amino acids. Germline V gene data show CDR1 as MNHGY and CDR2 as SVAAGI. V was cut by 1 base and J by 0 bases, with 16 bases left in between. In DNA form, the CDR3 reads TGTGCCAGCAGTTATTGGCCTACCGAATACTATAGCAATCAGCCCCAGCATTTT. The encoded protein is CASSYWPTEYYSNQPQHF.

The rearrangement uses TRBV6-5 and TRBJ1-1; D perhaps matches TRBD1 (5 bases). Trimming took 5 bases from V and 2 from J, leaving 9 bases between them. Germline values: CDR1 MNHEY, CDR2 SVGAGI. The CDR3 runs to 13 residues. The CDR3 nucleotides read TGTGCCAGCAGTACGGGACTTAACACTGAAGCTTTCTTT. It yields the protein CASSTGLNTEAFF.

The chain carries TRBV15 and TRBJ2-7; TRBD2 might be the D (5 bases). The CDR3 sequence is 15 residues long. Trimming cost V 5 bases and J 0 bases, with 14 bases left between them. The germline gives CDR1 LNHNV, CDR2 YYDKDF (reference sequence). The CDR3: CATSLGAESSYEQYF. As DNA, the CDR3 is TGTGCCACCAGCCTCGGAGCGGAGAGCTCCTACGAGCAGTACTTC.

V is TRBV29-1 and J is TRBJ2-7, with D maybe TRBD2 (6 bases). The V end was cut by 0 bases, the J end by 3 bases, with 12 bases between. Germline V gene data show CDR1 as SQVTM and CDR2 as ANQGSEA. There are 14 residues in the CDR3. The CDR3 nucleotides read TGCAGCGTTGAAGAACAATTGGAGGGCTACGAGCAGTACTTC. It translates to CSVEEQLEGYEQYF.

The rearrangement uses TRBV2 and TRBJ1-5; 7 nucleotides agree with TRBD1. The V and J ends lost 2 bases and 6 bases, in that order; junction bases with no gene match: 7. Germline CDR1 SNHLY, CDR2 FYNNEI. This CDR3 spans 15 amino acids. In DNA, the CDR3 is TGTGCCAGCAGTGAATACAGGGGCGGGATTCAGCCCCAGCATTTT. It codes for CASSEYRGGIQPQHF.

The chain joins TRBV6-5 to TRBJ2-6, with TRBD2 as a possible D gene (6 bases). Trimming left V 1 base short and J 1 base short, with 8 bases between. From germline, CDR1 is MNHEY and CDR2 SVGAGI. This CDR3 has 16 residues. CDR3 sequence (DNA): TGTGCCAGCAGTTACTTCGGGACTTCTGGGGCCAACGTCCTGACTTTC. Encoded protein: CASSYFGTSGANVLTF.

This chain links TRBV27 with TRBJ1-4, with D possibly being TRBD1 (5 bases). The V end was cut by 4 bases, the J end by 9 bases, with 24 bases between. CDR3 size: 17 residues. Germline CDR1 reads MNHEY; CDR2 reads SMNVEV (reference sequence). The CDR3 protein is CASSSHSLGTPNQKLFF. The CDR3 DNA follows: TGTGCCAGCAGTTCCCACTCCCTCGGGACTCCGAATCAAAAACTGTTTTTT.

This clone was seen a few times. The V and J genes are TRBV30 and TRBJ1-6; 7 nucleotides align to TRBD1. CDR3 size: 10 residues. Germline trimming cut 5 bases from V and 15 bases from J; bases unmatched to any gene: 4. In germline, CDR1 is GTSNPN, CDR2 SVGIG (reference sequence). CDR3 nucleotides: TGTGCCTGGGACCACAGGGGCCTCCACTTT. As protein: CAWDHRGLHF.

V gene TRBV7-2 combines with J gene TRBJ2-3; 12 bases map to TRBD1. V trimming: 4 bases; J trimming: 3 bases; junction bases outside the gene matches: 2. Germline CDR1 and CDR2: SGHTA and FQGNSA. This CDR3 is 15 amino acids long. Here the CDR3 reads CASSWDRGRTDTQYF. The CDR3 region has the DNA TGTGCCAGCAGCTGGGACAGGGGGCGGACAGATACGCAGTATTTT.

This clone came up once. The chain joins TRBV7-2 to TRBJ2-7; tentative D call: TRBD2 (5 bases). Germline CDR1 is SGHTA and CDR2 is FQGNSA. Trimming shortened V by 5 bases and J by 4 bases, and 6 bases separated the two germline ends. The CDR3 runs to 11 residues. This chain's CDR3 is CTSSRGYEQYF. CDR3 bases: TGTACCAGCAGCCGAGGGTACGAGCAGTACTTC.

The J gene is TRBJ2-7, the V gene TRBV19; the match to TRBD1 covers 9 bases. Germline V lookup: CDR1 LNHDA, CDR2 SQIVND (reference sequence). Trimming at V came to 7 bases and at J to 0 bases, leaving 13 bases not matched to a gene. CDR3 length equals 17 residues. Here the CDR3 DNA reads TGTGCCAGTACCAATACAATGGGACAGGGACGCTCCTACGAGCAGTACTTC. Protein: CASTNTMGQGRSYEQYF.

The chain employs TRBV30 and TRBJ2-7; D is unresolved. The CDR3 is 12 residues long. The V end was cut by 8 bases, the J end by 5 bases, with 16 bases between. The germline CDR1 and CDR2 sequences are GTSNPN and SVGIG (reference sequence). CDR3 in amino acids: CAGNGFHDEQYF. The DNA of the CDR3 is TGTGCCGGGAACGGGTTTCACGACGAGCAGTACTTC.

The rearrangement uses TRBV7-2 and TRBJ2-3; weak D call: TRBD1 (6 bases). This CDR3 is built from 15 residues. Germline V gene sequence: CDR1 SGHTA, CDR2 FQGNSA. V gave up 0 bases and J gave up 4 bases, with 11 bases separating them. The CDR3 here is CASSLAGAGADTQYF. As DNA, the CDR3 is TGTGCCAGCAGCTTAGCGGGGGCAGGGGCAGATACGCAGTATTTT.

The CDR3 reads CASREDGGIEQYF. The DNA for the CDR3 is TGTGCCAGCAGAGAAGATGGAGGGATCGAGCAGTACTTC. The V and J genes are TRBV6-6 and TRBJ2-7; D may be TRBD2 (6 bases). Looked up from germline, CDR1 is MNHNY and CDR2 is SVGAGI (reference sequence). Trimming took off 6 bases at V and 6 bases at J, with 15 bases between the two ends. The CDR3 spans 13 residues.

The chain combines TRBV19 with TRBJ2-7, with D possibly matching TRBD2 (6 bases). The CDR3 extends over 13 amino acids. V was pared by 4 bases and J by 7 bases, with 14 bases between. The germline gives CDR1 LNHDA, CDR2 SQIVND (reference sequence). DNA for the CDR3: TGTGCCAGTAGTAGCCATTCCGCGGGGGAGCAGTACTTC. This codes for CASSSHSAGEQYF.

The chain combines TRBV19 with TRBJ2-3; 8 bases agree with TRBD2. CDR3 length: 16 residues. CDR1 and CDR2 (germline): LNHDA, SQIVND (reference sequence). The V and J ends lost 6 bases and 2 bases, in that order; junction bases with no gene match: 10. This CDR3 reads CASRYTRRGDTDTQYF. The CDR3 bases are TGTGCCAGTAGGTATACTCGGCGGGGGGACACAGATACGCAGTATTTT.

This clone was seen more than once but under ten times. The chain employs TRBV7-9 and TRBJ1-2; D might be TRBD1 (5 bases). The length of the CDR3 is 13 residues. Germline CDR1 is SEHNR and CDR2 is FQNEAQ (reference sequence). V lost 1 base and J lost 6, with 9 bases in between. CDR3 region: CASSLGPGNGYTF. The DNA of the CDR3 is TGTGCCAGCAGCTTAGGGCCAGGGAATGGCTACACCTTC.

The chain combines TRBV9 with TRBJ2-1; 8 bases are shared with TRBD1. This CDR3 is 18 amino acids long. The trim removed 0 bases at V and 0 bases at J, leaving 8 bases unmatched. Per the germline V gene, CDR1 is SGDLS and CDR2 is YYNGEE. The CDR3 DNA reads TGTGCCAGCAGCGTAGGGATAACAGGGGGATTCTCCTACAATGAGCAGTTCTTC. The encoded protein is CASSVGITGGFSYNEQFF.

This clone was observed once. The chain carries TRBV9 and TRBJ1-2; 9 positions match TRBD1. The germline V gene has CDR1 SGDLS and CDR2 YYNGEE. Unmatched junction bases numbered 6, after V lost 3 bases and J lost 3 bases. This CDR3 contains 15 residues. The chain's CDR3 is CASSEVDRGDYGYTF. The CDR3 DNA follows: TGTGCCAGCAGCGAGGTGGACAGGGGCGACTATGGCTACACCTTC.

The chain combines TRBV4-3 with TRBJ1-5; D unclear. Trimming left V 0 bases short and J 5 bases short, with 8 bases between. The CDR3 length is 14 residues. In germline, CDR1 is LGHNA, CDR2 YSLEER. The CDR3 loop is CASSQDLVDQPQHF. The CDR3 bases are TGCGCCAGCAGCCAAGATCTCGTAGATCAGCCCCAGCATTTT.